The source of this T cell receptor beta chain is a study of T cell responses to AZD1222 COVID-19 vaccine. Germline loops: CDR1 MNHEY, CDR2 SVGAGI. The CDR3 sequence is 14 residues long. The V segment lost 6 bases and the J segment 7 bases; nucleotides outside the gene matches: 6. Profiled with immunoSEQ multiplex PCR; TCRdb holds only in-frame clones, not every one. The profile shows 150,000 to 200,000 clones, approximately 90% of them singletons. The chain joins TRBV6-5 to TRBJ2-1; 10 bases align to TRBD2. The TCR originated in an adult who received the AZD1222 COVID-19 vaccine. Sequencing used peripheral blood, obtained 28 days after the second AZD1222 dose. CDR3 coding DNA: TGTGCCAGCAGAGCGGGACTAGCGAATAATGAGCAGTTCTTC. Translated, it gives CASRAGLANNEQFF.